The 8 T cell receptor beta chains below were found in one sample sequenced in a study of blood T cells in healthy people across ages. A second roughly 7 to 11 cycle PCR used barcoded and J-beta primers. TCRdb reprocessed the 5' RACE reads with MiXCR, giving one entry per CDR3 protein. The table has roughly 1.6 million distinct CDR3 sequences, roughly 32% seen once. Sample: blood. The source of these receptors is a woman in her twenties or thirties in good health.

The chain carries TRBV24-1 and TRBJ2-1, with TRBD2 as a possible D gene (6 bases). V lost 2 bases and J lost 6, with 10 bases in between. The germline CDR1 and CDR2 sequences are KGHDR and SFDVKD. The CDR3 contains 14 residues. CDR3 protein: CATSDYKTSNEQFF. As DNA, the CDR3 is TGTGCCACCAGTGATTACAAGACTAGCAATGAGCAGTTCTTC.

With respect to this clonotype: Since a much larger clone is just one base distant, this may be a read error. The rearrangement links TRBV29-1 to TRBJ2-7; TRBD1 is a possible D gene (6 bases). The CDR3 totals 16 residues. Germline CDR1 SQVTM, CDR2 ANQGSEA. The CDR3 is CSAEDAGQGSSYEQYF. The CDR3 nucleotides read TGCAGCGCTGAAGATGCCGGGCAGGGGAGCTCCTACGAGCAGTACTTC.

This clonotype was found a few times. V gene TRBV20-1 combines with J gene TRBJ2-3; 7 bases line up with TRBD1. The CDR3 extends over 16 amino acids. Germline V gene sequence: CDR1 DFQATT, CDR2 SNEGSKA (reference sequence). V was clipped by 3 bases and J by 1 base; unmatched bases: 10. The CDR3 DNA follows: TGCAGTGCTAGGGGGACAGCTCAGTCAGGCACAGATACGCAGTATTTT. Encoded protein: CSARGTAQSGTDTQYF.

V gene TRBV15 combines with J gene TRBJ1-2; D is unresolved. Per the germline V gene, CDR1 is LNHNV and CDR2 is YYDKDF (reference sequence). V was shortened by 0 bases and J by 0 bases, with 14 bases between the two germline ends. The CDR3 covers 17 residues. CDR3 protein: CATSRDILAASNYGYTF. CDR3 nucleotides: TGTGCCACCAGCAGAGATATCCTGGCAGCGTCTAACTATGGCTACACCTTC. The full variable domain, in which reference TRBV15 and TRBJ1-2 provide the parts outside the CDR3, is DAMVIQNPRYQVTQFGKPVTLSCSQTLNHNVMYWYQQKSSQAPKLLFHYYDKDFNNEADTPDNFQSRRPNTSFCFLDIRSPGLGDTAMYLCATSRDILAASNYGYTFGSGTRLTVV.

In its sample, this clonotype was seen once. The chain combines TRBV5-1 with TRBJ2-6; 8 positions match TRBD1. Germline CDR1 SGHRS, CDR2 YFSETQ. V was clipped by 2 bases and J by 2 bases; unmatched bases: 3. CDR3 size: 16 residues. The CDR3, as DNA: TGCGCCAGCAGCTTCCAGGGGGCGCCTGGGGCCAACGTCCTGACTTTC. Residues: CASSFQGAPGANVLTF. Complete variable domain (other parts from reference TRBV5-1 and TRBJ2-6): KAGVTQTPRYLIKTRGQQVTLSCSPISGHRSVSWYQQTPGQGLQFLFEYFSETQRNKGNFPGRFSGRQFSNSRSEMNVSTLELGDSALYLCASSFQGAPGANVLTFGAGSRLTVL.

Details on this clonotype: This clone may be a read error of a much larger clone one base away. The CDR3 coding sequence is TGTGCCGGCAGTCGTACCGGGGGAGGTGGCTACACCTTC. Translating it yields CAGSRTGGGGYTF. The V gene is TRBV7-6, the J gene TRBJ1-2; D might be TRBD1 (5 bases). The CDR3 contains 13 residues. Germline V gene lookup returns CDR1 SGHVS and CDR2 FNYEAQ. Full variable domain (missing parts from reference TRBV7-6 and TRBJ1-2): GAGVSQSPRYKVTKRGQDVALRCDPISGHVSLYWYRQALGQGPEFLTYFNYEAQQDKSGLPNDRFSAERPEGSISTLTIQRTEQRDSAMYRCAGSRTGGGGYTFGSGTRLTVV.

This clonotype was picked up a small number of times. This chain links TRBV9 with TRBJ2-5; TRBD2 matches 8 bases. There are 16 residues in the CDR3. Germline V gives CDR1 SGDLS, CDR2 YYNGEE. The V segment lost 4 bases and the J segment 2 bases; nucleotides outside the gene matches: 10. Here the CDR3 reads CASSPHSVAGQETQYF. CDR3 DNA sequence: TGTGCCAGCAGCCCCCATTCCGTAGCGGGGCAAGAGACCCAGTACTTC.

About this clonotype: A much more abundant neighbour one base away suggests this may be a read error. The CDR3 reads CSVRWGWQETQYF. CDR3 coding DNA: TGCAGCGTCCGATGGGGGTGGCAAGAGACCCAGTACTTC. The J gene is TRBJ2-5, the V gene TRBV29-1; either TRBD1 or TRBD2 may supply D (5 bases each). Germline CDR1 and CDR2: SQVTM and ANQGSEA. Trimming removed 6 bases from V and 2 bases from J, with 13 bases in between. The CDR3 length is 13 residues.